This T cell receptor (beta chain) was sequenced in a study of blood T cell repertoires in COVID-19. This CDR3 has 14 amino acids. Per germline, CDR1 MGHDK and CDR2 SYGVNS. Trimming stripped 0 bases from V and 6 bases from J, with 9 bases between. How the authors handled the data: Amplification of reference gene primers was used by the study to estimate nucleated cell counts. TCRdb's table, derived via immunoSEQ multiplex PCR, lists solely in-frame clones and lacks some. Clone size and V and J calls were adopted from that table, with D and trimming inferred from the DNA. The sample has some 350,000 clones, roughly 90% seen once.

V is TRBV25-1 and J is TRBJ2-1; the D gene is possibly TRBD1 (6 bases). The clonotype originates from a woman aged 25 to 39 who had recovered from COVID-19. Specimen: PBMCs or T cells enriched from blood (not recorded which). In DNA form, the CDR3 reads TGTGCCAGCAGTGAATATAGCAGGGGCAATGAGCAGTTCTTC. Its protein is CASSEYSRGNEQFF.